Listed here is a single T cell receptor beta chain. The source of the sample is a study of blood T cell repertoires in COVID-19. V dropped 4 bases and J dropped 4 bases, with 13 bases sitting between them. This CDR3 spans 15 amino acids. Per germline, CDR1 KGHSH and CDR2 LQKENI. Authors' methods: Reference gene primer amplification gave nucleated cell count estimates. Profiling relied on immunoSEQ multiplex PCR, and the TCRdb table lists in-frame clones only, not all of them. That table gives V, J and clone size, and the DNA gave D and trimming. The sample shows roughly 50,000 clones, 75% to 90% of them seen only once.

Material: peripheral blood. This clonotype was sampled from a woman aged 55-70 years with active COVID-19. The chain recombines TRBV18 with TRBJ2-2; D perhaps matches TRBD2 (6 bases). The CDR3 reads CASSLDYRGTGELFF. The CDR3 nucleotides read TGTGCCAGCTCACTGGACTATAGGGGCACCGGGGAGCTGTTTTTT.